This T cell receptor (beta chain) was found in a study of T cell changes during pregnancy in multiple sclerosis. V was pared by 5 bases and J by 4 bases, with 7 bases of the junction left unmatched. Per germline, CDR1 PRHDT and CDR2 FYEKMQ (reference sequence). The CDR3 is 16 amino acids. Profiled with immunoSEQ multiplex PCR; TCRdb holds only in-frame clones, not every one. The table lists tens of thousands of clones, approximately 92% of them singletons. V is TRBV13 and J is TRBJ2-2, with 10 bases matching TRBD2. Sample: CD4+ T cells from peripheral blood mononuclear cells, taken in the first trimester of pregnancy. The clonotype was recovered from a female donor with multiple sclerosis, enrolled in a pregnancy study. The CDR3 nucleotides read TGTGCCAGCAGCCATCTAGCGGGAGCATTCACCGGGGAGCTGTTTTTT. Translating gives CASSHLAGAFTGELFF.